The TCR beta chain under discussion was sequenced for a study of blood T cell repertoires in COVID-19. The CDR3 runs 16 residues. Trimming cost V 5 bases and J 7 bases; bases outside gene matches: 13. Germline lookup yields CDR1 LNHDA and CDR2 SQIVND (reference sequence). Clones were read by immunoSEQ multiplex PCR, and TCRdb kept only the in-frame ones, dropping some. The data contain about 370,000 clones, around 87% of them singletons. The TCR originated in a young man with active or convalescent COVID-19. The specimen sequenced was peripheral blood. J is TRBJ1-2 and V is TRBV19, with TRBD1 matching 10 bases. The CDR3 DNA is TGTGCCAGTAGTGTCTCCGGGACAGGGGAAGTCTTTGGCTACACCTTC. Translated: CASSVSGTGEVFGYTF.